These 8 T cell receptor beta chains share one sample of origin, sequenced in a study of CD8 T cells in Susac syndrome. cDNA came from about 0.51 to 1 ug RNA primed by random hexamers. Each CDR3 protein is one row after TCRdb ran MiXCR on the immunoSEQ multiplex PCR reads. Of some 120,000 distinct CDR3 sequences in the sample, about 96% were seen once. What was sequenced was CD4+ T cells from PBMCs. The receptors originated from a human donor in good health.

The chain links TRBV2 to TRBJ2-7; TRBD2 aligns across 7 bases. The CDR3 loop spans 15 amino acids. CDR1 and CDR2 from the germline V gene are SNHLY and FYNNEI. The trim removed 4 bases at V and 3 bases at J, leaving 9 bases unmatched. CDR3: CASSVVERDRYEQYF. CDR3 nucleotide sequence: TGTGCCAGCAGTGTAGTAGAGCGGGATCGCTACGAGCAGTACTTC.

The chain recombines TRBV7-2 with TRBJ2-5, with 9 bases that match TRBD2. Unmatched junction bases numbered 6, after V lost 3 bases and J lost 4 bases. Per germline, CDR1 SGHTA and CDR2 FQGNSA. The CDR3 consists of 15 residues. In DNA form, the CDR3 reads TGTGCCAGCAGCTTTAGCGGGAGCATAGGAGAGACCCAGTACTTC. Translating it yields CASSFSGSIGETQYF. Variable domain in full (rest from reference TRBV7-2 and TRBJ2-5): GAGVSQSPSNKVTEKGKDVELRCDPISGHTALYWYRQSLGQGLEFLIYFQGNSAPDKSGLPSDRFSAERTGGSVSTLTIQRTQQEDSAVYLCASSFSGSIGETQYFGPGTRLLVL.

The chain uses TRBV19 and TRBJ2-7, with 8 bases aligning to TRBD1. The CDR3 length is 16 residues. CDR1 and CDR2 from the germline V gene are LNHDA and SQIVND (reference sequence). V lost 5 bases and J lost 2; bases outside the gene matches: 11. DNA of the CDR3: TGTGCCAGTAGTCCCGGACCGGGACAGGTTACCTACGAGCAGTACTTC. It is translated as CASSPGPGQVTYEQYF. Full variable domain (remainder filled in from reference TRBV19 and TRBJ2-7): DGGITQSPKYLFRKEGQNVTLSCEQNLNHDAMYWYRQDPGQGLRLIYYSQIVNDFQKGDIAEGYSVSREKKESFPLTVTSAQKNPTAFYLCASSPGPGQVTYEQYFGPGTRLTVT.

V and J are TRBV4-1 and TRBJ2-7, with TRBD2 identical over 9 bases. Germline trimming cut 4 bases from V and 2 bases from J; bases unmatched to any gene: 6. Germline V lookup: CDR1 MGHRA, CDR2 YSYEKL. CDR3 length: 15 amino acids. CDR3 in amino acids: CASSRRLAVPYEQYF. In DNA form, the CDR3 reads TGCGCCAGCAGCCGACGACTAGCGGTTCCCTACGAGCAGTACTTC.

This sequence joins TRBV7-2 and TRBJ2-5; 10 nucleotides align to TRBD2. CDR1 SGHTA and CDR2 FQGNSA come from the germline V gene. The CDR3 extends over 15 amino acids. With 5 bases clipped from V and 4 bases from J, the junction kept 7 bases outside the gene matches. Written as DNA, the CDR3 is TGTGCCAGCAGCACCGGATTAGCGGGAGGAGAGACCCAGTACTTC. Its protein is CASSTGLAGGETQYF. Based on the CDR3 plus reference TRBV7-2 and TRBJ2-5, the full variable domain is GAGVSQSPSNKVTEKGKDVELRCDPISGHTALYWYRQSLGQGLEFLIYFQGNSAPDKSGLPSDRFSAERTGGSVSTLTIQRTQQEDSAVYLCASSTGLAGGETQYFGPGTRLLVL.

Only one count was recorded for this clonotype. The chain combines TRBV12-3 or TRBV12-4 with TRBJ1-2, with TRBD1 matching 7 bases. V lost 5 bases and J lost 3; bases outside the gene matches: 6. The CDR3 contains 14 residues. The CDR3: CASSRGTEDYGYTF. The CDR3 DNA sequence: TGTGCCAGCAGTCGGGGGACAGAGGACTATGGCTACACCTTC.

V and J are TRBV29-1 and TRBJ1-1, with TRBD1 matching over 7 bases. Germline V gene sequence: CDR1 SQVTM, CDR2 ANQGSEA. After removal of 7 bases from V and 0 bases from J, the junction contained 5 bases not matched to a gene. The CDR3 runs 13 residues. This CDR3 reads CSAGGQLNTEAFF. The CDR3 DNA is TGCAGCGCCGGGGGACAGCTGAACACTGAAGCTTTCTTT.

The rearrangement uses TRBV3-1 and TRBJ2-2, with 7 bases that match TRBD2. V gave up 1 base and J gave up 2 bases; unmatched junction bases: 10. This CDR3 is built from 18 residues. The germline V gene encodes CDR1 LGHDT and CDR2 YNNKEL (reference sequence). In DNA form, the CDR3 reads TGTGCCAGCAGCCAAGGGCCCGGCCTAGCGGTAAACACCGGGGAGCTGTTTTTT. Translation gives CASSQGPGLAVNTGELFF.